This passage covers 18 T cell receptor beta chains from one sample sequenced in a study of cytomegalovirus exposure and HLA in healthy donors. The PCR employed 60 Vbeta primers together with 13 Jbeta primers. Sequencing was performed with immunoSEQ multiplex PCR; in TCRdb, only in-frame clones are kept and a portion is missing. The sample has just over 150,000 clones; around 78% are singletons. Input material: PBMCs. The receptors here all came from a middle-aged woman in good health and CMV-seronegative.

This clone was seen only once. V usage is TRBV18 and J usage is TRBJ2-7; 7 positions agree with TRBD1. The CDR3 consists of 15 residues. V was pared by 3 bases and J by 0 bases, with 5 bases of the junction left unmatched. Germline loops: CDR1 KGHSH, CDR2 LQKENI. CDR3 nucleotides: TGTGCCAGCTCACCGGGGAGACAGGGCTCCTACGAGCAGTACTTC. Translation gives CASSPGRQGSYEQYF.

The gene calls are TRBV27 and TRBJ2-3, with TRBD2 matching over 7 bases. This CDR3 has 20 amino acids. The V gene end was trimmed by 10 bases and the J gene end by 1 base; junction bases not matched to a gene: 26. Germline CDR1 and CDR2: MNHEY and SMNVEV (reference sequence). CDR3 sequence reads: CATRAGHSAMRKRRTDTQYF. The CDR3 DNA follows: TGTGCCACTAGAGCGGGGCACAGTGCGATGAGGAAACGGCGCACAGATACGCAGTATTTT.

This clone showed up many times. The rearrangement uses TRBV4-1 and TRBJ1-5; D not resolved. This CDR3 is built from 13 residues. Germline V gives CDR1 MGHRA, CDR2 YSYEKL. The V end lost 0 bases, the J end lost 9 bases, and 9 bases lay between the germline ends. Here the CDR3 reads CASSQEPTWPQHF. In DNA, the CDR3 is TGCGCCAGCAGCCAAGAACCCACTTGGCCCCAGCATTTT.

The chain uses TRBV6-5 and TRBJ2-7; 9 bases align to TRBD1. CDR1 and CDR2 (germline): MNHEY, SVGAGI. J lost 3 bases, V lost 4 bases, and 4 bases had no gene match. The CDR3 spans 14 residues. CDR3 protein: CASSFVGQGYEQYF. DNA of the CDR3: TGTGCCAGCAGTTTCGTGGGACAGGGCTACGAGCAGTACTTC.

The V call is TRBV5-1, the J call TRBJ1-3; no firm D call. The CDR3 has 15 residues. Germline V gives CDR1 SGHRS, CDR2 YFSETQ. With 4 bases removed from V and 4 bases from J, the gap between germline ends came to 15 bases. The CDR3 loop is CASSPPGGQGNTIYF. Here the CDR3 DNA reads TGCGCCAGCAGCCCCCCAGGAGGGCAGGGAAACACCATATATTTT.

The chain uses TRBV2 and TRBJ2-7; D might be TRBD2 (6 bases). Trimming took 6 bases from V and 4 from J, leaving 10 bases between them. CDR1 is SNHLY, CDR2 FYNNEI, per germline. There are 12 residues in the CDR3. Written as DNA, the CDR3 is TGTGCCAGCAGCGCAGGGAGGTACGAGCAGTACTTC. Amino acids: CASSAGRYEQYF.

The CDR3 here is CASSQVGGTGLKRYNSPLHF. The CDR3 DNA reads as TGTGCCAGCAGCCAAGTAGGAGGAACGGGACTGAAGAGATATAATTCACCCCTCCACTTT. The chain uses TRBV4-2 and TRBJ1-6; D is possibly TRBD1 (5 bases). The CDR3 is 20 amino acids. Germline V lookup: CDR1 LGHNA, CDR2 YNFKEQ. The V end was cut by 1 base, the J end by 4 bases, with 23 bases between.

The V call is TRBV5-1, the J call TRBJ2-5, with D perhaps matching TRBD2 (5 bases). Germline V gene sequence: CDR1 SGHRS, CDR2 YFSETQ. This CDR3 region has 14 residues. V was pared by 2 bases and J by 5 bases, with 13 bases between. The CDR3 region is CASSFGKRGETQYF. DNA of the CDR3: TGCGCCAGCAGCTTTGGGAAGCGCGGGGAGACCCAGTACTTC. Full variable domain (missing parts from reference TRBV5-1 and TRBJ2-5): KAGVTQTPRYLIKTRGQQVTLSCSPISGHRSVSWYQQTPGQGLQFLFEYFSETQRNKGNFPGRFSGRQFSNSRSEMNVSTLELGDSALYLCASSFGKRGETQYFGPGTRLLVL.

The chain is built from TRBV5-1 and TRBJ2-3; 7 nucleotides match TRBD1. In germline, CDR1 is SGHRS, CDR2 YFSETQ. V lost 3 bases to trimming and J lost 4 bases; unmatched junction nucleotides: 5. The CDR3 extends over 14 amino acids. This CDR3 reads CASSSSQGADTQYF. The CDR3 DNA reads TGCGCCAGCAGCTCGAGCCAGGGGGCAGATACGCAGTATTTT.

This clone was seen only once. The rearrangement joins TRBV4-1 to TRBJ2-7; 9 bases agree with TRBD2. After removal of 1 base from V and 7 bases from J, the junction contained 2 bases not matched to a gene. The germline CDR1 and CDR2 sequences are MGHRA and YSYEKL. The CDR3 is made up of 13 amino acids. The CDR3 region is CASSQVAGDEQYF. The CDR3 DNA is TGCGCCAGCAGCCAAGTAGCGGGGGATGAGCAGTACTTC.

The gene calls are TRBV4-1 and TRBJ1-2; tentatively, D is TRBD1 (5 bases). V was trimmed by 1 base and J by 13 bases, leaving 13 bases between them. The V gene's germline CDR1 is MGHRA and CDR2 YSYEKL. The CDR3 runs to 12 residues. The CDR3 nucleotides are TGCGCCAGCAGCCAAGGGGAGGCAGGGCTCACCTTC. Protein product: CASSQGEAGLTF.

The rearrangement uses TRBV5-1 and TRBJ2-7; 7 nucleotides align to TRBD1. The J segment lost 2 bases and the V segment lost 0 bases, leaving 2 bases of the junction unmatched. This CDR3 has 14 residues. Looked up from germline, CDR1 is SGHRS and CDR2 is YFSETQ. The CDR3 sequence: CASSLDQGAYEQYF. CDR3 coding DNA: TGCGCCAGCAGCTTGGATCAGGGGGCCTACGAGCAGTACTTC.

A single count supports this clone. This chain connects TRBV5-4 to TRBJ2-5; a possible D gene is TRBD2 (7 bases). Germline CDR1 and CDR2: SGHNT and YYREEE (reference sequence). This CDR3 comprises 16 residues. Trimming removed 3 bases from V and 3 bases from J, with 18 bases in between. For the CDR3, the DNA is TGTGCCAGCAGCTCCGGCGGGCGGGGGCCCAAAGAGACCCAGTACTTC. This gives the protein CASSSGGRGPKETQYF.

The gene calls are TRBV7-7 and TRBJ2-5, with a weak D call TRBD2 (5 bases). CDR1 and CDR2 (germline): SSHAT, FNYEAQ (reference sequence). The V end was cut by 1 base, the J end by 3 bases, with 12 bases between. This CDR3 has 15 amino acids. CDR3: CASSLGLADEETQYF. The CDR3 bases are TGTGCCAGCAGCTTAGGGCTAGCCGACGAAGAGACCCAGTACTTC.

This clone was seen a single time. V gene TRBV14 combines with J gene TRBJ1-2, with 9 bases matching TRBD1. Germline V gene data show CDR1 as SGHDN and CDR2 as FVKESK. This CDR3 region has 14 residues. The V and J ends lost 2 bases and 4 bases, in that order; junction bases with no gene match: 2. This CDR3 reads CASSQMTGGYGYTF. CDR3 in DNA: TGTGCCAGCAGCCAAATGACAGGGGGCTATGGCTACACCTTC.

This clone occurred a few times. The V gene is TRBV5-4, the J gene TRBJ2-1; D unclear. CDR1 is SGHNT, CDR2 YYREEE, per germline (reference sequence). CDR3 length: 11 amino acids. Trimming removed 4 bases from V and 4 bases from J, with 3 bases in between. CDR3 nucleotide sequence: TGTGCCAGCAGCACTTACAATGAGCAGTTCTTC. Translating it yields CASSTYNEQFF.

The CDR3 spells CASSLDRGAYNEQFF. DNA for the CDR3: TGTGCCAGCAGTTTGGACAGGGGAGCCTACAATGAGCAGTTCTTC. This rearrangement joins TRBV27 to TRBJ2-1, with 9 positions matching TRBD1. Germline-derived CDR1 and CDR2 are MNHEY and SMNVEV (reference sequence). Losses at the gene ends were 3 bases for V and 2 bases for J; bases not matched to a gene: 2. The CDR3 has 15 residues.

In the case of this clone: Different DNA sequences within this sample yield the same CDR3. V gene TRBV19 combines with J gene TRBJ1-6; 8 bases fit TRBD1. The CDR3 has 14 amino acids. The germline gives CDR1 LNHDA, CDR2 SQIVND (reference sequence). V dropped 5 bases and J dropped 7; count of bases not matched to a gene: 4. The CDR3 DNA sequence: TGTGCCAGTAGTGGACAGGGTTGGAATTCACCCCTCCACTTT. It yields the protein CASSGQGWNSPLHF. The complete variable domain, with remaining parts taken from reference TRBV19 and TRBJ1-6, reads DGGITQSPKYLFRKEGQNVTLSCEQNLNHDAMYWYRQDPGQGLRLIYYSQIVNDFQKGDIAEGYSVSREKKESFPLTVTSAQKNPTAFYLCASSGQGWNSPLHFGNGTRLTVT.